Listed below are T cell receptor beta chains from one sample, sequenced in a study of shared clonotypes between healthy human individuals. Sequencing was performed with immunoSEQ multiplex PCR; in TCRdb, only in-frame clones are kept and a portion is missing. The top ten hold about 10% of the sample, which has roughly 170,000 clones, about 68% seen once. The sample comprised memory CD4+ T cells sorted from blood. The receptors were sampled from a man aged 25-40 years in good health. Each CDR3 is given with its conserved first and last residue. D genes are given only for firm matches. Clone size is not always given. Where it is, it says once, few, many or a class for expanded clones.

TRBJ2-5 | TRBD1 | few | TRBV6-1 | TGTGCCAGCGTCTTCGGGACAGCGCATCAAGAGACCCAGTACTTC | CASVFGTAHQETQYF
TRBJ2-1 | NA | NA | TRBV4-3 | TGCGCCAGCAGCCAAGACGGGAGAGGGTCCTACAATGAGCAGTTCTTC | CASSQDGRGSYNEQFF
TRBJ2-7 | TRBD1 | few | TRBV27 | TGTGCCAGCAGTCCTTTGGGCAGGGGGAATAACGAGCAGTACTTC | CASSPLGRGNNEQYF
TRBJ2-5 | TRBD2 | NA | TRBV7-2 | TGTGCCAGCAGCCGGGAACTAGCGGTCCTCACTGAGACCCAGTACTTC | CASSRELAVLTETQYF
TRBJ2-4 | TRBD2 | NA | TRBV6-1 | TGTGCCAGCAGTGAAGCGCCTGGAGGGACTACAATAGCCAAAAACATTCAGTACTTC | CASSEAPGGTTIAKNIQYF
TRBJ1-2 | NA | few | TRBV10-1 | TGCGCCAGTCACCCGGTAAACGGCTACACCTTC | CASHPVNGYTF
TRBJ1-5 | TRBD1 | NA | TRBV27 | TGTGCCAGCAGTTTGTCGGGACAGGTTCTATATAGCAATCAGCCCCAGCATTTT | CASSLSGQVLYSNQPQHF
TRBJ2-3 | TRBD2 | NA | TRBV28 | TGTGCCAGCAGTACCCGGACTAGCGGGAGCACAGATACGCAGTATTTT | CASSTRTSGSTDTQYF
TRBJ1-3 | NA | NA | TRBV29-1 | TGCAGCGTTGTGGGGGGCGTCGACACCATATATTTT | CSVVGGVDTIYF
TRBJ2-3 | NA | NA | TRBV28 | TGTGCCAGCAGTTTATCAGGGGCAGATACGCAGTATTTT | CASSLSGADTQYF
TRBJ2-2 | TRBD2 | once | TRBV11-2 | TGTGCCAGCAGCCGAGCGGCGGGAGTGACCGGGGAGCTGTTTTTT | CASSRAAGVTGELFF
TRBJ2-3 | TRBD2 | NA | TRBV29-1 | TGCAGCGTTGAGGGAGGGGGCACAGATACGCAGTATTTT | CSVEGGGTDTQYF
TRBJ2-5 | NA | NA | TRBV5-1 | TGCGCCAGCAGCTTTGGTATTGCAGAGACCCAGTACTTC | CASSFGIAETQYF
TRBJ2-5 | NA | NA | TRBV18 | TGTGCCAGCTCAAGCGATCAAGAGACCCAGTACTTC | CASSSDQETQYF
TRBJ2-3 | NA | NA | TRBV11-1 | TGTGCCAGCAGCTTCGCCGGGTTTACAGATACGCAGTATTTT | CASSFAGFTDTQYF
TRBJ2-5 | NA | NA | TRBV28 | TGTGCCAGCAGTGAAGCTTTCCGGGAGACCCAGTACTTC | CASSEAFRETQYF
TRBJ2-3 | NA | NA | TRBV20-1 | TGCAGTGCCCTCTACACAGATACGCAGTATTTT | CSALYTDTQYF